A selection of T cell receptor beta chains follows, all from one sample in a study. From the 5' RACE reads, TCRdb called clonotypes with MiXCR, one entry per CDR3 protein. The table has about 40,000 distinct CDR3 sequences, 15% to 20% seen once. Sequenced sample: naive CD4+ T cells sorted from a lymph node. These receptors originate from a female donor with breast cancer. Each CDR3 is given with its conserved first and last residue. The D gene is left open where the match is weak. Clone sizes are given selectively: once, few, many, or a class where the clone is expanded.

D: TRBD1; size: few; V: TRBV29-1; J: TRBJ1-3; CDR3: CSVGAGGTGNTIYF; DNA: TGCAGCGTTGGAGCAGGGGGGACTGGAAACACCATATATTTT
D: .; size: few; V: TRBV5-1; J: TRBJ1-5; CDR3: CASSLGQDQPQHF; DNA: TGCGCCAGCAGCTTGGGGCAAGATCAGCCCCAGCATTTT
D: TRBD1; size: .; V: TRBV4-2; J: TRBJ2-1; CDR3: CASCLGTGVDSEQFF; DNA: TGTGCCAGCTGCCTCGGGACAGGGGTGGATAGTGAGCAGTTCTTC
D: .; size: few; V: TRBV20-1; J: TRBJ1-2; CDR3: CSASPLNYGYTF; DNA: TGCAGTGCTAGCCCTCTTAACTATGGCTACACCTTC
D: .; size: .; V: TRBV15; J: TRBJ1-1; CDR3: CATSKLGWERNTEAFF; DNA: TGTGCCACCAGCAAACTTGGTTGGGAGAGGAACACTGAAGCTTTCTTT
D: .; size: .; V: TRBV3-1; J: TRBJ1-3; CDR3: CASGGGGNTIYF; DNA: TGTGCGAGCGGTGGTGGCGGAAACACCATATATTTT
D: .; size: many; V: TRBV10-3; J: TRBJ1-5; CDR3: CAISERPGDQPQHF; DNA: TGTGCCATCAGTGAGCGACCGGGGGATCAGCCCCAGCATTTT
D: .; size: many; V: TRBV12-3/TRBV12-4; J: TRBJ1-5; CDR3: CASSFGGPQHF; DNA: TGTGCCAGCAGTTTTGGTGGGCCCCAGCATTTT
D: .; size: few; V: TRBV5-1; J: TRBJ1-2; CDR3: CASSLTTTGFYGYTF; DNA: TGCGCCAGCAGCTTGACGACCACAGGGTTCTATGGCTACACCTTC
D: .; size: many; V: TRBV7-9; J: TRBJ1-5; CDR3: CASSLARNQPQHF; DNA: TGTGCCAGCAGCTTAGCGCGAAATCAGCCCCAGCATTTT
D: .; size: few; V: TRBV20-1; J: TRBJ2-1; CDR3: CSADGSLNEQFF; DNA: TGCAGTGCCGACGGGAGTTTAAATGAGCAGTTCTTC
D: TRBD2; size: many; V: TRBV7-8; J: TRBJ2-3; CDR3: CASSVLAGSTDTQYF; DNA: TGTGCCAGCAGCGTACTAGCGGGGTCCACAGATACGCAGTATTTT